This T cell receptor (beta chain) was documented in a study of blood T cell repertoires in COVID-19. V lost 5 bases, J lost 2 bases, and 3 bases lay in between. The length of the CDR3 is 11 residues. CDR1 is SGHVS, CDR2 FNYEAQ, per germline. The repertoire was sequenced with immunoSEQ multiplex PCR; TCRdb's copy has only in-frame clones and lacks some. The sample holds 200,000 or so clones, 80% to 90% seen once. This chain links TRBV7-6 with TRBJ2-5; D unresolved. The sequencing input was PBMCs or T cells enriched from blood (not recorded which). The sequence was obtained from a young man in a cohort exposed to, infected with or recovered from COVID-19 (not recorded which). The CDR3 coding sequence is TGTGCCAGCAGCCGTCAAGAGACCCAGTACTTC. Translated: CASSRQETQYF.